Described below is a single TCR beta chain sequence and its context. Its antigen is currently not known. No base-level quality is on record; no much larger clone is a single base apart. The identical CDR3 is also encoded by other nucleotide sequences in the sample. The immunoSEQ Assay, a bias-controlled multiplex PCR, was used to amplify TCRbeta CDR3 regions from genomic DNA. Per the authors' processing: Within the assay, amplification of reference gene primers was used to estimate how many nucleated cells each sample contained. Sequence reads were collapsed and filtered to measure the absolute abundance of every unique TCRbeta CDR3 rearrangement. For each sample, productive Simpson clonality was calculated by taking the square root of Simpson's diversity index across productive rearrangements. TCRdb retrieved this table from immuneACCESS and kept in-frame rearrangements only. Not all clones are present; in checked studies, unresolved V genes account for under half, and no reason is known for the remainder. V, J and clone size reflect that table, while D and trimming were determined from the DNA. Across this sample there are around 200,000 clones, with roughly 80% seen only once. About 15% of the sample comes from the top ten.

The CDR3 holds 14 amino acids from the cysteine to the phenylalanine. The kept DNA is CDR3 alone, 42 bases in frame from the first base. CDR1 and CDR2, looked up from the germline V gene (reference sequence), are LNHDA and SQIVND. Here V drops 5 bases and J drops 6 bases, and the junction holds 2 bases not matched to any gene. The sample comes from a study of blood T cell repertoires in COVID-19 (dated by TCRdb to the early 2020s). Turning to the overall study: Samples from collaborators originated in the United States, Italy and Spain and spanned both the acute and convalescent phases of COVID-19. The prospective study material was composed of cDNA or gDNA derived from T cells, B-cell-depleted T cells, or PBMCs. Subjects who had been exposed to COVID-19, were actively infected with it, or had recovered from it provided the deeply sampled blood TCRbeta repertoires that made up the dataset. The repertoires were released in a freely available public database intended as a resource for research on the immune response to SARS-CoV-2. Samples came from the ongoing ImmuneRACE study (first 160 participants) plus 1,254 subjects from 6 global collaborators. Sample metadata almost always included a de-identified subject ID, COVID-19 status, age in years and sex. Where available, HLA class I and class II types were taken from metadata supplied by the sample provider and were not determined by assay-based typing.

Study-level results and caveats: The quantity of clinical and demographic metadata differed by source and by participant and was supplied without curation.

Each collaborating institution followed its own protocols to collect whole blood in K2EDTA tubes. Collaborator samples were shipped for TCRbeta analysis as frozen whole blood, isolated PBMCs, or DNA extracted from either sample type. The sequencing sample was made of peripheral blood. This TCR came from a man aged 25-45 years with active or convalescent COVID-19. In this chain, TRBV19 is recombined with TRBJ1-5; 12 middle bases align to TRBD1. The DNA is as follows: TGTGCCAGTAGTGGGACAGGGGGCAGTCAGCCCCAGCATTTT. Its protein product is CASSGTGGSQPQHF.